Detailed here is one T cell receptor (beta chain). Its antigen is unknown. Germline-derived CDR1 and CDR2 are SGHTA and FQGTGA. The ends were cut back, 5 bases at V and 2 bases at J, with 10 bases in the middle. The CDR3 covers 15 residues. The data belong to a study of CD4+ T cells in melanoma. Profiled with immunoSEQ multiplex PCR; TCRdb holds only in-frame clones, not every one. The repertoire holds about 4,000 clones, with less than 75% as singletons. Overall study findings and caveats: A reported correlation linked neoantigen-specific CD4+ T cells to CD8+, macrophage and B cell function. Reportedly, melanoma neoantigen-specific CD4+ T cells showed varied differentiation states.

The genes are TRBV7-3 and TRBJ2-6, with D possibly TRBD1 on 6 matching bases. The clonotype was recovered from a human donor with melanoma. The sequenced sample consisted of cells from a culture (not recorded whether cultured in vitro). The CDR3 reads CASSITGTGANVLTF. CDR3 nucleotides: TGTGCCAGCAGCATCACAGGGACTGGGGCCAACGTCCTGACTTTC.